This T cell receptor (beta chain) was retrieved from a study of T cell repertoires in cytomegalovirus infection. Across the study: Based on public TCR beta signatures, there were indications of CMV infection and of a matching HLA type. Whole-study findings and limits: What dominated the ex vivo response were HLA-C-restricted CMV-specific TCR beta clonotypes. Public TCR beta family frequency separated CMV-and-HLA carriers, including in an independent cohort.

There are many counts of this clonotype. What it recognizes is unknown. Each CDR3 protein is one row after TCRdb ran MiXCR on the reads. The sample shows roughly 60,000 distinct CDR3 sequences, roughly a third of them seen only once. Germline-derived CDR1 and CDR2 are DFQATT and SNEGSKA (reference sequence). The germline V and J ends were trimmed by 8 bases and 7 bases, with 14 bases remaining between them. CDR3 length equals 12 residues. The sequence was collected from a human donor in good health (CMV status not recorded). Some clones in this sample may be carry-over from other donors' samples. The sample consisted of PBMCs, sequenced either directly or after in vitro stimulation (not recorded which). The gene calls are TRBV20-1 and TRBJ2-2; D might be TRBD1 or TRBD2, each matching 5 bases. CDR3 sequence (DNA): TGCAGTCTTCCGAGGGGCCGCGGGGAGCTGTTTTTT. Its translation: CSLPRGRGELFF.